Following are 8 T cell receptor beta chains from one sample sequenced in a study of T cell changes during pregnancy in multiple sclerosis. Assay used: immunoSEQ multiplex PCR; TCRdb lists only in-frame clones, some missing. This sample yields some 49,000 clones, of which about 90% are seen a single time; around 5% belongs to the top ten. Sequencing was performed on peripheral blood, taken after pregnancy. The receptor set was obtained from a female donor in good health, enrolled as a control in a pregnancy study.

This clone was seen a single time. This sequence joins TRBV19 and TRBJ1-2; D is undetermined. This CDR3 has 17 amino acids. The V end was cut by 3 bases, the J end by 4 bases, with 21 bases between. Germline assignment: CDR1 LNHDA and CDR2 SQIVND (reference sequence). The CDR3 is CASSMVAGLGYGYGYTF. The CDR3 coding sequence is TGTGCCAGTAGTATGGTGGCGGGATTGGGTTATGGCTATGGCTACACCTTC.

The chain carries TRBV29-1 and TRBJ1-2; D is perhaps TRBD1 (5 bases). This CDR3 has 12 residues. Germline assignment: CDR1 SQVTM and CDR2 ANQGSEA. V was trimmed by 4 bases and J by 4 bases, leaving 10 bases between them. CDR3 residues: CSVVAGGYGYTF. Written as DNA, the CDR3 is TGCAGCGTTGTCGCCGGGGGCTATGGCTACACCTTC.

This chain links TRBV6-4 with TRBJ1-5, with a weak D call TRBD1 (6 bases). Germline CDR1 is MRHNA and CDR2 is SNTAGT. Trimming stripped 6 bases from V and 0 bases from J, with 12 bases between. The length of the CDR3 is 15 residues. CDR3 DNA: TGTGCCAGCAGCCTGACAGGTCATAGCAATCAGCCCCAGCATTTT. Translating gives CASSLTGHSNQPQHF.

The chain carries TRBV11-3 and TRBJ2-3; perhaps TRBD1 as D (5 bases). The CDR3 consists of 13 residues. Trimming pared 4 bases from V and 4 bases from J, leaving 9 bases between. Per germline, CDR1 SGHNT and CDR2 YENEEA. As DNA, the CDR3 is TGTGCCAGCAGCTCGACAGAAGCAGATACGCAGTATTTT. It encodes CASSSTEADTQYF.

The sample holds a few counts of this clone. CDR3 coding DNA: TGTGCCAGCAGCCCCACCGGGAAGACTGAAGCTTTCTTT. Translated, it gives CASSPTGKTEAFF. The V call is TRBV27, the J call TRBJ1-1; D is ambiguous. Germline CDR1 is MNHEY and CDR2 is SMNVEV (reference sequence). CDR3 length: 13 residues. The V gene lost 6 bases and the J gene lost 5 bases, with 13 bases spanning the gap.

The V call is TRBV28, the J call TRBJ1-2; 7 bases are a match to TRBD1. The CDR3 is 14 residues long. CDR1 and CDR2 (germline): MDHEN, SYDVKM. V was pared by 7 bases and J by 4 bases, with 9 bases of the junction left unmatched. The CDR3 DNA sequence: TGTGCCAGCACCAGGGACAGCGCATCCTATGGCTACACCTTC. It codes for CASTRDSASYGYTF.

V gene TRBV14 combines with J gene TRBJ2-2, with 8 bases that match TRBD2. V shed 4 bases, J shed 9 bases, and the junction held 7 bases outside the gene matches. The germline V gene encodes CDR1 SGHDN and CDR2 FVKESK. This CDR3 contains 14 residues. The CDR3 sequence: CASSPGLGHRELFF. The DNA for the CDR3 is TGTGCCAGCAGCCCGGGACTAGGCCACAGGGAGCTGTTTTTT. Full variable domain (outside the CDR3, taken from reference TRBV14 and TRBJ2-2): EAGVTQFPSHSVIEKGQTVTLRCDPISGHDNLYWYRRVMGKEIKFLLHFVKESKQDESGMPNNRFLAERTGGTYSTLKVQPAELEDSGVYFCASSPGLGHRELFFGEGSRLTVL.

The chain combines TRBV28 with TRBJ1-2, with a possible D match to TRBD1 (6 bases). CDR3 length: 15 amino acids. The V gene's germline CDR1 is MDHEN and CDR2 SYDVKM. The V and J ends lost 4 bases and 6 bases respectively, with 18 bases between them. In DNA, the CDR3 is TGTGCCAGCAGTTCAGGTCCAGGGGCGAGGAATGGCTACACCTTC. Translating it yields CASSSGPGARNGYTF.